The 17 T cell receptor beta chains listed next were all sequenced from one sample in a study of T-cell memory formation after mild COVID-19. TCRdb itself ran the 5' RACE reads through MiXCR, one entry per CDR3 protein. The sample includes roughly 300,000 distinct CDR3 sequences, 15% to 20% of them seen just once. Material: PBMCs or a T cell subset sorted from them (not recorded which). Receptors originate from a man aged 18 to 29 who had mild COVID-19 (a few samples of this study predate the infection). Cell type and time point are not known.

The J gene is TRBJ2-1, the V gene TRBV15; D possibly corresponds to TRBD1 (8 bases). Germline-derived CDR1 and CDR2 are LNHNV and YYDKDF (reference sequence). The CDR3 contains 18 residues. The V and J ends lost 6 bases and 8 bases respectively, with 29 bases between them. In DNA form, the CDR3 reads TGTGCCACCAGTCCGGACAGGGAAGTTCGGCGGGGGTCGGATGAGCAGTTCTTC. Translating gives CATSPDREVRRGSDEQFF.

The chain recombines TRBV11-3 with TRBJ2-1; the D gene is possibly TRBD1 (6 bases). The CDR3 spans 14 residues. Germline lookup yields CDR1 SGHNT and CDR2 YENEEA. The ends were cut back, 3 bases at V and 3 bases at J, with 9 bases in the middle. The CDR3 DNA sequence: TGTGCCAGCAGCTTGGGGGCCTACTACAATGAGCAGTTCTTC. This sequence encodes CASSLGAYYNEQFF. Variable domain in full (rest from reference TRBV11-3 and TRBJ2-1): EAGVVQSPRYKIIEKKQPVAFWCNPISGHNTLYWYLQNLGQGPELLIRYENEEAVDDSQLPKDRFSAERLKGVDSTLKIQPAELGDSAVYLCASSLGAYYNEQFFGPGTRLTVL.

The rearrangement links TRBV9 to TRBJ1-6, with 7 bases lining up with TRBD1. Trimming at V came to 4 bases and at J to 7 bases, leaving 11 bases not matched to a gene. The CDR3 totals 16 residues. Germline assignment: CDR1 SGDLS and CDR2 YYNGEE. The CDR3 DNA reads TGTGCCAGCAGCTCAGGGGGGGGACCGATAAATTCACCCCTCCACTTT. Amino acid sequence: CASSSGGGPINSPLHF.

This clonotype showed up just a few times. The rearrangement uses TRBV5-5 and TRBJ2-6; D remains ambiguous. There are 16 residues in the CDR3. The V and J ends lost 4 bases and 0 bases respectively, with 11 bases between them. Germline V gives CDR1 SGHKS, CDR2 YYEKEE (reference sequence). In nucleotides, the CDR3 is TGTGCCAGCAGCCCGGACCTAAGCTCTGGGGCCAACGTCCTGACTTTC. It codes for CASSPDLSSGANVLTF.

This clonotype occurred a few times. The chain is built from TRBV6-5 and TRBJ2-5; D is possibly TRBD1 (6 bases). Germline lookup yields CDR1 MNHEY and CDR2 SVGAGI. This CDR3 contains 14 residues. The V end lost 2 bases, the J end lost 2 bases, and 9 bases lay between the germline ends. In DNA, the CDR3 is TGTGCCAGCAGTTACGAGGACAGACAAGAGACCCAGTACTTC. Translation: CASSYEDRQETQYF.

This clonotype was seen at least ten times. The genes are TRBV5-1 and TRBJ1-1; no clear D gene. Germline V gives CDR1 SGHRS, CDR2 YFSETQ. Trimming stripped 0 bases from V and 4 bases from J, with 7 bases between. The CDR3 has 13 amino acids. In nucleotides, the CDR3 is TGCGCCAGCAGCTTGGGATTGTCCACTGAAGCTTTCTTT. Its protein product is CASSLGLSTEAFF.

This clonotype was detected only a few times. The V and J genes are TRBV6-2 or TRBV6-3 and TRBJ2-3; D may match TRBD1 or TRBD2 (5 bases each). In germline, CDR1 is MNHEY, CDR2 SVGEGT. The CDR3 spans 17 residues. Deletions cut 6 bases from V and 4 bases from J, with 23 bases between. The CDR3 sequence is CASSSRRRGEWADTQYF. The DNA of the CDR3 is TGTGCCAGCAGCTCCCGGAGGCGAGGGGAGTGGGCAGATACGCAGTATTTT.

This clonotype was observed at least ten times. In DNA, the CDR3 is TGTGCCAGCAGTTCCGGGACTACCCCCACAGATACGCAGTATTTT. It codes for CASSSGTTPTDTQYF. This sequence joins TRBV7-2 and TRBJ2-3; 7 nucleotides agree with TRBD2. With V trimmed by 6 bases and J by 2 bases, 8 bases remained unmatched. Germline V gene lookup returns CDR1 SGHTA and CDR2 FQGNSA. The length of the CDR3 is 15 residues. The full variable domain, with the rest looked up from reference TRBV7-2 and TRBJ2-3, is GAGVSQSPSNKVTEKGKDVELRCDPISGHTALYWYRQSLGQGLEFLIYFQGNSAPDKSGLPSDRFSAERTGGSVSTLTIQRTQQEDSAVYLCASSSGTTPTDTQYFGPGTRLTVL.

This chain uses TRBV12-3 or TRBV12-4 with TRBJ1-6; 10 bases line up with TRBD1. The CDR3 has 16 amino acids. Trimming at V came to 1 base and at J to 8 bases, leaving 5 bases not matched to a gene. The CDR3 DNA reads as TGTGCCAGCAGTTTAGGCCTGGACAGGGGGGATTCACCCCTCCACTTT. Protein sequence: CASSLGLDRGDSPLHF.

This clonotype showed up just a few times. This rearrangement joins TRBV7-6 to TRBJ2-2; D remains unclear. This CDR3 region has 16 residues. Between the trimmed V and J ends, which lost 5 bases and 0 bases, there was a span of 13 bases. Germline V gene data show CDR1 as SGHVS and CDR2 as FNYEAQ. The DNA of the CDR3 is TGTGCCAGCAGCCACCCTCTAGGACCGAACACCGGGGAGCTGTTTTTT. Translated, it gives CASSHPLGPNTGELFF.

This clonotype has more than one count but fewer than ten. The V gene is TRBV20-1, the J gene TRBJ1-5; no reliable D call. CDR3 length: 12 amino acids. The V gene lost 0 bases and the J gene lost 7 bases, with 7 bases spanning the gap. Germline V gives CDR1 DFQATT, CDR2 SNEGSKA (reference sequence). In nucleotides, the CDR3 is TGCAGTGCTAGAGATCGGGAACAGCCCCAGCATTTT. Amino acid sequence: CSARDREQPQHF.

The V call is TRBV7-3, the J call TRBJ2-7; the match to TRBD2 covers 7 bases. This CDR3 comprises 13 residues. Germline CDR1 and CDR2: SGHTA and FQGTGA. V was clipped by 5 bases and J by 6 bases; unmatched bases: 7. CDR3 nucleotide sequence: TGTGCCAGCAGCCCGTGGGGAGGGTTCGAGCAGTACTTC. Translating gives CASSPWGGFEQYF. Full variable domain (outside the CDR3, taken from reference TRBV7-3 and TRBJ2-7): GAGVSQTPSNKVTEKGKYVELRCDPISGHTALYWYRQSLGQGPEFLIYFQGTGAADDSGLPNDRFFAVRPEGSVSTLKIQRTERGDSAVYLCASSPWGGFEQYFGPGTRLTVT.

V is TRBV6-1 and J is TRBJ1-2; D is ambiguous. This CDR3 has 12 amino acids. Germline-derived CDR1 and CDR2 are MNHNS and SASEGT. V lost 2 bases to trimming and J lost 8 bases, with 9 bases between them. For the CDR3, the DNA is TGTGCCAGCAGTGAACTTTTAAACGGCTACACCTTC. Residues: CASSELLNGYTF.

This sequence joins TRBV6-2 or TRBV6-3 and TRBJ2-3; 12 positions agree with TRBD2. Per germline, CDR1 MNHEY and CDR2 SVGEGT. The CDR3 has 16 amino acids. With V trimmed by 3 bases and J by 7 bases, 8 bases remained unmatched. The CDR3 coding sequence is TGTGCCAGCAGTTATGGAGGGACTAGCGGGCTAAATACGCAGTATTTT. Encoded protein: CASSYGGTSGLNTQYF.

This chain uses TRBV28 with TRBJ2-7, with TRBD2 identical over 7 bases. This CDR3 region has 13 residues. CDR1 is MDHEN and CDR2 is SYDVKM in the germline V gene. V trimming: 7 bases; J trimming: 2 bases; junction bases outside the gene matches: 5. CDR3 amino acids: CASKSGGPYEQYV. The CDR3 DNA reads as TGTGCCAGCAAGTCGGGGGGACCCTACGAGCAGTACGTC.

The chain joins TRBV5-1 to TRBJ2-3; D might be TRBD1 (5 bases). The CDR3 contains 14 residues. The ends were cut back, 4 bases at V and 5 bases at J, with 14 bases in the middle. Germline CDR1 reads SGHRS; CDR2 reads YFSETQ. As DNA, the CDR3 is TGCGCCAGCAGCCCAGAAGGGGTGGAAGATACGCAGTATTTT. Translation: CASSPEGVEDTQYF. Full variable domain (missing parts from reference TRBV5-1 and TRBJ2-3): KAGVTQTPRYLIKTRGQQVTLSCSPISGHRSVSWYQQTPGQGLQFLFEYFSETQRNKGNFPGRFSGRQFSNSRSEMNVSTLELGDSALYLCASSPEGVEDTQYFGPGTRLTVL.

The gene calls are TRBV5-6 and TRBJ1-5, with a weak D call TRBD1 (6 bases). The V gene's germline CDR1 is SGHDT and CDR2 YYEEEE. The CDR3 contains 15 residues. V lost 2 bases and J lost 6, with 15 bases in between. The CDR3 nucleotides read TGTGCCAGCAGCTTAGCCAGGGGTCTAAGTCAGCCCCAGCATTTT. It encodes CASSLARGLSQPQHF.